This T cell receptor (beta chain) originates from a study of blood T cell repertoires in COVID-19. Study background: From the United States, Italy and Spain came samples of acute and convalescent COVID-19. T cells, B-cell-depleted T cells, or PBMCs supplied cDNA or gDNA.

The CDR3 contains 15 residues. The V gene end was trimmed by 2 bases and the J gene end by 8 bases; junction bases not matched to a gene: 7. The germline V gene has CDR1 SGDLS and CDR2 YYNGEE. As originally analysed: Amplified reference gene primers provided the basis for estimating nucleated cell counts. Libraries were prepared by immunoSEQ multiplex PCR; TCRdb keeps only in-frame clonotypes and omits some of them. V, J and clone size are those of that table, while D and trimming were read from the DNA. The sample consists of tens of thousands of clones, about four fifths of them appearing once. This chain connects TRBV9 to TRBJ2-1; the match to TRBD2 covers 10 bases. Material for sequencing was peripheral blood. This TCR came from a woman aged 60-75 years with acute or convalescent COVID-19. The CDR3: CASSVQTSGYDEQFF. CDR3 sequence (DNA): TGTGCCAGCAGCGTCCAGACTAGCGGGTATGATGAGCAGTTCTTC.